This TCR beta chain was observed in a study of T cell responses to AZD1222 COVID-19 vaccine. The study's findings and limits: Spike-specific TCR depth and breadth grew after two AZD1222 doses. Just a handful of people given AZD1222 tested seropositive at baseline. Clonal diversity was possibly underestimated; the donors were predominantly white British and more often female.

Sequencing used immunoSEQ multiplex PCR; TCRdb keeps in-frame clones, though not all of them. The repertoire holds about 190,000 clones, with more than 75% as singletons. With respect to this clone: What it recognizes is unknown.

This CDR3 spans 14 amino acids. Trimming took off 4 bases at V and 0 bases at J, with 9 bases between the two ends. In germline, CDR1 is SGHTA, CDR2 FQGTGA. This TCR was recovered from an adult in good health. The starting material was peripheral blood, obtained on day 0 of AZD1222 vaccination. The chain combines TRBV7-3 with TRBJ1-1; D not certain. DNA of the CDR3: TGTGCCAGCAGCTGGACGGGCCTGAACACTGAAGCTTTCTTT. Translating gives CASSWTGLNTEAFF.